Each of the 24 T cell receptor beta chains below was sequenced from the same sample in a study of blood T cell repertoires in COVID-19. Method: immunoSEQ multiplex PCR; TCRdb's copy keeps in-frame clones and lacks some. The sample shows around 620,000 clones, 70% to 90% of them seen only once. Sample: peripheral blood. All receptors come from a woman under 30 with acute or convalescent COVID-19.

The chain is built from TRBV27 and TRBJ2-7; 9 bases fit TRBD1. Trimming removed 5 bases from V and 4 bases from J; junction bases left unmatched: 9. This CDR3 is 15 amino acids long. Per the germline V gene, CDR1 is MNHEY and CDR2 is SMNVEV (reference sequence). CDR3 loop: CASSMITGGLYEQYF. The CDR3 nucleotides are TGTGCCAGCAGTATGATTACAGGGGGCTTATACGAGCAGTACTTC.

The chain combines TRBV24-1 with TRBJ1-5; TRBD1 agrees at 7 bases. The CDR3 is made up of 15 amino acids. V lost 3 bases and J lost 4; bases outside the gene matches: 5. The germline gives CDR1 KGHDR, CDR2 SFDVKD. In DNA form, the CDR3 reads TGTGCCACCAGTGATCCTCAGGGGGGTAATCAGCCCCAGCATTTT. As protein: CATSDPQGGNQPQHF.

This chain connects TRBV5-1 to TRBJ2-5, with D perhaps TRBD1 (6 bases). V lost 0 bases and J lost 5, with 17 bases in between. Germline V gene lookup returns CDR1 SGHRS and CDR2 YFSETQ. The CDR3 totals 16 residues. The CDR3 DNA is TGCGCCAGCAGCTTGGCCCCTCAGGGGCTGGGGGAGACCCAGTACTTC. Protein: CASSLAPQGLGETQYF.

The J gene is TRBJ2-3, the V gene TRBV9, with D hard to call. V lost 2 bases and J lost 0, with 7 bases in between. The length of the CDR3 is 14 residues. Germline CDR1 is SGDLS and CDR2 is YYNGEE. For the CDR3, the DNA is TGTGCCAGCAGCGTTGAGGAGAGCACAGATACGCAGTATTTT. It translates to CASSVEESTDTQYF.

The chain links TRBV19 to TRBJ2-1; D may be TRBD1 (5 bases). The CDR3 totals 12 residues. Germline lookup yields CDR1 LNHDA and CDR2 SQIVND (reference sequence). The ends were cut back, 6 bases at V and 9 bases at J, with 12 bases in the middle. CDR3 sequence: CASRAGQGEQFF. In DNA form, the CDR3 reads TGTGCCAGTAGGGCCGGGCAGGGTGAGCAGTTCTTC.

The gene calls are TRBV5-1 and TRBJ1-2, with 8 bases aligning to TRBD1. Germline V gene sequence: CDR1 SGHRS, CDR2 YFSETQ. V shed 7 bases, J shed 5 bases, and the junction held 7 bases outside the gene matches. There are 13 residues in the CDR3. CDR3 protein: CASDGQGGYGYTF. The CDR3 DNA follows: TGCGCCAGCGACGGACAGGGCGGGTATGGCTACACCTTC.

The chain is built from TRBV7-6 and TRBJ2-7, with D possibly being TRBD2 (6 bases). The V end was cut by 8 bases, the J end by 1 base, with 9 bases between. This CDR3 spans 12 amino acids. The germline gives CDR1 SGHVS, CDR2 FNYEAQ. CDR3: CASGGISYEQYF. As DNA, the CDR3 is TGTGCCAGCGGGGGGATTTCCTACGAGCAGTACTTC. Together with reference TRBV7-6 and TRBJ2-7, the CDR3 gives the full variable domain: GAGVSQSPRYKVTKRGQDVALRCDPISGHVSLYWYRQALGQGPEFLTYFNYEAQQDKSGLPNDRFSAERPEGSISTLTIQRTEQRDSAMYRCASGGISYEQYFGPGTRLTVT.

The genes are TRBV9 and TRBJ2-3; 7 positions match TRBD1. In germline, CDR1 is SGDLS, CDR2 YYNGEE. The CDR3 extends over 15 amino acids. V gave up 2 bases and J gave up 2 bases; unmatched junction bases: 5. Here the CDR3 DNA reads TGTGCCAGCAGCGTTATACAGGGGCTCACAGATACGCAGTATTTT. This codes for CASSVIQGLTDTQYF. Based on the CDR3 plus reference TRBV9 and TRBJ2-3, the full variable domain is DSGVTQTPKHLITATGQRVTLRCSPRSGDLSVYWYQQSLDQGLQFLIQYYNGEERAKGNILERFSAQQFPDLHSELNLSSLELGDSALYFCASSVIQGLTDTQYFGPGTRLTVL.

The rearrangement joins TRBV24-1 to TRBJ1-5, with unresolved D. This CDR3 region has 13 residues. The germline gives CDR1 KGHDR, CDR2 SFDVKD. Between the trimmed V and J ends, which lost 7 bases and 7 bases, there was a span of 13 bases. The DNA of the CDR3 is TGTGCCACCAGCGAGGGTCGGGTGCAGCCCCAGCATTTT. It yields the protein CATSEGRVQPQHF.

This clone was detected only once. The chain joins TRBV5-5 to TRBJ1-4; D unclear. This CDR3 region has 18 residues. The V gene lost 6 bases and the J gene lost 3 bases, with 24 bases spanning the gap. In germline, CDR1 is SGHKS, CDR2 YYEKEE (reference sequence). CDR3 protein: CASIIFPVGSGSNEKLFF. For the CDR3, the DNA is TGTGCCAGCATCATTTTCCCGGTCGGCTCGGGGTCTAATGAAAAACTGTTTTTT.

The rearrangement links TRBV19 to TRBJ1-6; TRBD1 agrees at 8 bases. Germline CDR1 LNHDA, CDR2 SQIVND (reference sequence). This CDR3 has 17 residues. V dropped 4 bases and J dropped 7; count of bases not matched to a gene: 12. CDR3: CASSTHRDRLINSPLHF. The DNA of the CDR3 is TGTGCCAGTAGTACCCACCGGGACAGGCTTATAAATTCACCCCTCCACTTT.

V gene TRBV30 combines with J gene TRBJ2-6, with 8 bases that match TRBD1. This CDR3 has 17 residues. The germline V gene encodes CDR1 GTSNPN and CDR2 SVGIG (reference sequence). V lost 2 bases and J lost 2; bases outside the gene matches: 8. The DNA of the CDR3 is TGTGCCTGGAGTAGGGACAGGAGTTCCCCTGGGGCCAACGTCCTGACTTTC. This encodes CAWSRDRSSPGANVLTF. Full variable domain (outside the CDR3, taken from reference TRBV30 and TRBJ2-6): SQTIHQWPATLVQPVGSPLSLECTVEGTSNPNLYWYRQAAGRGLQLLFYSVGIGQISSEVPQNLSASRPQDRQFILSSKKLLLSDSGFYLCAWSRDRSSPGANVLTFGAGSRLTVL.

V usage is TRBV15 and J usage is TRBJ1-1, with D possibly being TRBD1 (6 bases). There are 14 residues in the CDR3. V lost 0 bases and J lost 7, with 12 bases in between. Germline V CDR1 and CDR2: LNHNV, YYDKDF (reference sequence). The CDR3 sequence is CATSRDRGQSEAFF. The CDR3 DNA sequence: TGTGCCACCAGCAGAGATCGAGGACAGAGTGAAGCTTTCTTT.

This clone has only one observation. The V and J genes are TRBV10-3 and TRBJ1-3; 10 nucleotides match TRBD1. J gave up 3 bases and V 3 bases, and 5 bases lay outside the gene matches. This CDR3 is 16 amino acids long. Germline CDR1 and CDR2: ENHRY and SYGVKD. Here the CDR3 DNA reads TGTGCCATCAGTGATCCCGGACAGGGGGGTGGAAACACCATATATTTT. It specifies CAISDPGQGGGNTIYF.

This chain joins TRBV6-4 and TRBJ1-1; TRBD1 aligns across 11 bases. Per germline, CDR1 MRHNA and CDR2 SNTAGT. The junction had 10 bases not matched to a gene; V was cut back by 6 bases and J by 1 base. The CDR3 contains 17 residues. CDR3 amino acids: CASSRRDRGIKNTEAFF. The CDR3, as DNA: TGTGCCAGCAGCCGGCGGGACAGGGGGATAAAGAACACTGAAGCTTTCTTT.

This clone was detected only once. V gene TRBV19 combines with J gene TRBJ2-2; TRBD2 aligns across 7 bases. This CDR3 contains 16 residues. The junction had 2 bases not matched to a gene; V was cut back by 1 base and J by 0 bases. Germline assignment: CDR1 LNHDA and CDR2 SQIVND (reference sequence). The CDR3 spells CASSIAGTTNTGELFF. CDR3 nucleotide sequence: TGTGCCAGTAGTATAGCGGGGACTACGAACACCGGGGAGCTGTTTTTT.

This sequence joins TRBV11-2 and TRBJ1-4; TRBD1 matches at 11 bases. This CDR3 has 17 amino acids. Per germline, CDR1 SGHAT and CDR2 FQNNGV. J gave up 6 bases and V 1 base, and 7 bases lay outside the gene matches. CDR3 residues: CASSLGTGGATDEKLFF. The CDR3, as DNA: TGTGCCAGCAGCTTAGGGACAGGGGGCGCCACGGATGAAAAACTGTTTTTT.

The chain recombines TRBV7-9 with TRBJ2-7, with TRBD1 as a possible D gene (6 bases). Germline V CDR1 and CDR2: SEHNR, FQNEAQ (reference sequence). Trimming pared 4 bases from V and 4 bases from J, leaving 17 bases between. The CDR3 consists of 15 residues. CDR3 in amino acids: CASSYSSQGRYEQYF. Here the CDR3 DNA reads TGTGCCAGCAGCTACTCATCGCAGGGGCGGTACGAGCAGTACTTC.

This clone has just a few counts. V is TRBV27 and J is TRBJ2-7; 11 bases fit TRBD1. The CDR3 has 16 residues. Germline trimming cut 2 bases from V and 7 bases from J; bases unmatched to any gene: 10. CDR1 and CDR2 (germline): MNHEY, SMNVEV (reference sequence). CDR3 region: CASSLPRDRGVREQYF. CDR3 sequence (DNA): TGTGCCAGCAGTTTACCCCGGGACAGGGGGGTTAGGGAGCAGTACTTC.

The rearrangement links TRBV28 to TRBJ2-7, with 8 bases aligning to TRBD1. CDR1 and CDR2 from the germline V gene are MDHEN and SYDVKM. The CDR3 sequence is 15 residues long. V gave up 10 bases and J gave up 2 bases; unmatched junction bases: 13. CDR3 residues: CATRRRDRLPYEQYF. CDR3 coding DNA: TGTGCCACCCGCCGCCGGGACAGGCTTCCCTACGAGCAGTACTTC.

The V gene is TRBV6-5, the J gene TRBJ1-3; tentatively, D is TRBD1 (6 bases). The ends were cut back, 0 bases at V and 3 bases at J, with 6 bases in the middle. CDR1 and CDR2 from the germline V gene are MNHEY and SVGAGI. The length of the CDR3 is 14 residues. The CDR3 DNA reads as TGTGCCAGCAGTTACTCAGGGGGTGGAAACACCATATATTTT. Its protein is CASSYSGGGNTIYF.

CDR3 DNA: TGTGCTAGTGGTTTGGTACGAGGTCCAGTGAACACTGAAGCTTTCTTT. Translation: CASGLVRGPVNTEAFF. The chain has TRBV12-5 and TRBJ1-1; D ambiguous. The CDR3 sequence is 16 residues long. V was trimmed by 0 bases and J by 0 bases, leaving 11 bases between them. Germline CDR1 LGHNT, CDR2 FRNRAP.

The CDR3 region has the DNA TGTGCCACCAGCAGTATGCAGGGGTTTAGGGACACCATATATTTT. It codes for CATSSMQGFRDTIYF. The V and J genes are TRBV15 and TRBJ1-3; a possible D gene is TRBD1 (6 bases). CDR1 and CDR2 from the germline V gene are LNHNV and YYDKDF (reference sequence). The CDR3 runs to 15 residues. Trimming left V 3 bases short and J 8 bases short, with 17 bases between. The full variable domain, rest sourced from reference TRBV15 and TRBJ1-3, is DAMVIQNPRYQVTQFGKPVTLSCSQTLNHNVMYWYQQKSSQAPKLLFHYYDKDFNNEADTPDNFQSRRPNTSFCFLDIRSPGLGDTAMYLCATSSMQGFRDTIYFGEGSWLTVV.

J is TRBJ2-3 and V is TRBV19; 11 bases map to TRBD2. With 11 bases clipped from V and 10 bases from J, the junction kept 14 bases outside the gene matches. Germline CDR1 and CDR2: LNHDA and SQIVND (reference sequence). The CDR3 spans 14 residues. CDR3 in DNA: TGTGCCGTGAGTTCGCATAGCGGGGGGGCGGCGCAGTATTTT. It is translated as CAVSSHSGGAAQYF.